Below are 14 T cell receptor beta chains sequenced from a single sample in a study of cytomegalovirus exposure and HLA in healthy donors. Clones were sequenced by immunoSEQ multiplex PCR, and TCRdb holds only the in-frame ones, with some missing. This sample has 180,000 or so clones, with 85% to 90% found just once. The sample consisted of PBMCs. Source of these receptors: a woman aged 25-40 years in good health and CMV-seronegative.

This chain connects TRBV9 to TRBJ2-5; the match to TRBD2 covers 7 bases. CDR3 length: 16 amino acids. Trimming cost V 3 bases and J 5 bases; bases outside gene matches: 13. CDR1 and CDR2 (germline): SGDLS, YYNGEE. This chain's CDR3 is CASSEFHLTSLETQYF. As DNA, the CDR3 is TGTGCCAGCAGCGAGTTCCACTTGACTAGCCTCGAGACCCAGTACTTC.

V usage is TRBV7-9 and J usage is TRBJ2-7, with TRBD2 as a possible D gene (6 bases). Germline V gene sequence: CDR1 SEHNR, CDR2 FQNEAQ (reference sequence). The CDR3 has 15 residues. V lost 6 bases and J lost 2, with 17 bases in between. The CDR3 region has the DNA TGTGCCAGCAGAGGGTCCGGGACTGACACCTACGAGCAGTACTTC. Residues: CASRGSGTDTYEQYF. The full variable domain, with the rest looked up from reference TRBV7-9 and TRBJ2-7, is DTGVSQNPRHKITKRGQNVTFRCDPISEHNRLYWYRQTLGQGPEFLTYFQNEAQLEKSRLLSDRFSAERPKGSFSTLEIQRTEQGDSAMYLCASRGSGTDTYEQYFGPGTRLTVT.

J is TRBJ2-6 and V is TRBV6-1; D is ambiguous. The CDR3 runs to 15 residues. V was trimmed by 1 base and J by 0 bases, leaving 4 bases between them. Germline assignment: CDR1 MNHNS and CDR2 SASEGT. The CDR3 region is CASSEGLSGANVLTF. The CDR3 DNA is TGTGCCAGCAGTGAAGGGCTCTCTGGGGCCAACGTCCTGACTTTC.

The CDR3 sequence: CASSLDTGRDEKLFF. The CDR3 region has the DNA TGCGCCAGCAGCTTGGATACCGGGCGGGATGAAAAACTGTTTTTT. This rearrangement joins TRBV5-1 to TRBJ1-4; D is uncertain. The CDR3 covers 15 residues. Trimming left V 0 bases short and J 6 bases short, with 12 bases between. Germline V gives CDR1 SGHRS, CDR2 YFSETQ.

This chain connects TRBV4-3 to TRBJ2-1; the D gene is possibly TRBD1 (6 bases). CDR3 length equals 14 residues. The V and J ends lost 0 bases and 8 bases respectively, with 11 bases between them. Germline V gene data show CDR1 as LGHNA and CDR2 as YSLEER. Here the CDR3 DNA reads TGCGCCAGCAGCCAAGATACAGGGACCGATGAGCAGTTCTTC. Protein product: CASSQDTGTDEQFF.

The CDR3 DNA sequence: TGTGCCAGCAGCTTAGTCGCCTGGGCCGAGCAGTACTTC. Residues: CASSLVAWAEQYF. J is TRBJ2-7 and V is TRBV11-2; D gene ambiguous. The CDR3 covers 13 residues. Trimming took 1 base from V and 6 from J, leaving 10 bases between them. CDR1 and CDR2 from the germline V gene are SGHAT and FQNNGV.

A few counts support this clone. CDR3 amino acids: CASSMEGNQPQHF. The DNA of the CDR3 is TGTGCCAGTAGTATGGAGGGGAATCAGCCCCAGCATTTT. J is TRBJ1-5 and V is TRBV19; perhaps TRBD1 as D (5 bases). V was shortened by 3 bases and J by 4 bases, with 7 bases between the two germline ends. This CDR3 is 13 amino acids long. In germline, CDR1 is LNHDA, CDR2 SQIVND (reference sequence).

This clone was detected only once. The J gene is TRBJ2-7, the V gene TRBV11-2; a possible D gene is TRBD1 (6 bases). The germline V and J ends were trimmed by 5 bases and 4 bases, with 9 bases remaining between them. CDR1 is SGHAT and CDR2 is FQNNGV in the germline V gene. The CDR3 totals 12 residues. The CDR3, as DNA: TGTGCCAGCAGCCGTGGACAGTACGAGCAGTACTTC. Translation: CASSRGQYEQYF. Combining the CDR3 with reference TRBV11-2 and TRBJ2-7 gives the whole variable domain EAGVAQSPRYKIIEKRQSVAFWCNPISGHATLYWYQQILGQGPKLLIQFQNNGVVDDSQLPKDRFSAERLKGVDSTLKIQPAKLEDSAVYLCASSRGQYEQYFGPGTRLTVT.

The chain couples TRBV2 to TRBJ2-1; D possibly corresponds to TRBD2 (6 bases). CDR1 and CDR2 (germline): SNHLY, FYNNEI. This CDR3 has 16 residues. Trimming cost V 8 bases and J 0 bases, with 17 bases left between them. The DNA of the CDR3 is TGTGCCAGCGCTAGGAGCGGGCTAAGCTCCTACAATGAGCAGTTCTTC. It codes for CASARSGLSSYNEQFF.

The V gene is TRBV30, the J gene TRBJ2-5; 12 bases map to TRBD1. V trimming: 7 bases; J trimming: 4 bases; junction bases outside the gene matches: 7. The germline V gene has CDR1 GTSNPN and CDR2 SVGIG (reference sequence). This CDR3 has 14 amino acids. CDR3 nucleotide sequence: TGTGCCTTATGGGACAGGGGGCTTTCAGAGACCCAGTACTTC. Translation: CALWDRGLSETQYF. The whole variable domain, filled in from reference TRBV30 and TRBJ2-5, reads SQTIHQWPATLVQPVGSPLSLECTVEGTSNPNLYWYRQAAGRGLQLLFYSVGIGQISSEVPQNLSASRPQDRQFILSSKKLLLSDSGFYLCALWDRGLSETQYFGPGTRLLVL.

The CDR3 DNA reads TGCGCCAGCAGCTTGGTGGGACAGGGGTTATCCGCATACGAGCAGTACTTC. Translation gives CASSLVGQGLSAYEQYF. V gene TRBV5-1 combines with J gene TRBJ2-7, with TRBD1 identical over 10 bases. Germline V gene lookup returns CDR1 SGHRS and CDR2 YFSETQ. The CDR3 length is 17 residues. V dropped 0 bases and J dropped 4; count of bases not matched to a gene: 10.

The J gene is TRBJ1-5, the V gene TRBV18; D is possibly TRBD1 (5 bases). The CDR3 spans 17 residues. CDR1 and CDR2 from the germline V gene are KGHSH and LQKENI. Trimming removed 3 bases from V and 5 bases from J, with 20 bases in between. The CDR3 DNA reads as TGTGCCAGCTCACCGTGGCCCCCCTCAGGGTCAGATCAGCCCCAGCATTTT. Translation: CASSPWPPSGSDQPQHF.

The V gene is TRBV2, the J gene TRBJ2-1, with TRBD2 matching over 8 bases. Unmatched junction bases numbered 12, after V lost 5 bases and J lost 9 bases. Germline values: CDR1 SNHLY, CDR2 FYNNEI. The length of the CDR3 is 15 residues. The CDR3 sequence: CASSNDGLASSEQFF. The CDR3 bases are TGTGCCAGCAGTAATGATGGACTAGCCTCAAGTGAGCAGTTCTTC.

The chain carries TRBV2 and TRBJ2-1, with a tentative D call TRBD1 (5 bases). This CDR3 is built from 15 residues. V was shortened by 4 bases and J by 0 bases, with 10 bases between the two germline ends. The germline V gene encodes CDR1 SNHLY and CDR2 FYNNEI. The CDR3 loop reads CASSGQTSSYNEQFF. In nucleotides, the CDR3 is TGTGCCAGCAGTGGACAGACGAGCTCCTACAATGAGCAGTTCTTC.